The 6 T cell receptor beta chains presented below share a single source sample, sequenced in a study of blood T cell repertoires in COVID-19. This table comes from immunoSEQ multiplex PCR, and its TCRdb copy is limited to in-frame clones, with some not included. The table has over 250,000 clones, 83% seen once; the top ten hold roughly a tenth. The sequencing input was peripheral blood. The receptors come from a woman between 50 and 59 years old who had recovered from COVID-19.

This chain connects TRBV6-5 to TRBJ2-5, with D maybe TRBD1 (6 bases). The CDR3 spans 13 residues. Deletions cut 6 bases from V and 5 bases from J, with 13 bases between. Germline V gene sequence: CDR1 MNHEY, CDR2 SVGAGI. CDR3 coding DNA: TGTGCCAGCAGCAGGGACATCCGGGAGACCCAGTACTTC. It codes for CASSRDIRETQYF.

In this sample, this clone turned up many times. This sequence joins TRBV28 and TRBJ2-1, with a possible D match to TRBD2 (6 bases). The length of the CDR3 is 15 residues. Looked up from germline, CDR1 is MDHEN and CDR2 is SYDVKM. The ends were cut back, 3 bases at V and 0 bases at J, with 9 bases in the middle. CDR3 bases: TGTGCCAGCAGTTTGGAGGGAGGCTCCTACAATGAGCAGTTCTTC. Translation: CASSLEGGSYNEQFF.

Only a few counts were recorded for this clone. This chain links TRBV19 with TRBJ2-1; a possible D gene is TRBD1 (5 bases). CDR1 and CDR2 from the germline V gene are LNHDA and SQIVND (reference sequence). The V end lost 3 bases, the J end lost 2 bases, and 14 bases lay between the germline ends. The CDR3 runs 16 residues. The CDR3 protein is CASSIRYRIPYNEQFF. Here the CDR3 DNA reads TGTGCCAGTAGTATCCGCTACAGGATACCCTACAATGAGCAGTTCTTC.

In its sample, this clone was seen once. The CDR3 is CASSEAETGNEAFF. For the CDR3, the DNA is TGTGCCAGCAGTGAAGCTGAGACGGGGAATGAAGCTTTCTTT. The chain links TRBV6-1 to TRBJ1-1; D unclear. The germline V gene has CDR1 MNHNS and CDR2 SASEGT. The V and J ends lost 0 bases and 7 bases respectively, with 12 bases between them. This CDR3 is built from 14 residues.

V usage is TRBV7-8 and J usage is TRBJ1-6, with 7 bases aligning to TRBD1. The V gene's germline CDR1 is SGHVS and CDR2 FQNEAQ. Trimming cost V 6 bases and J 4 bases; bases outside gene matches: 18. CDR3 length: 19 amino acids. CDR3 in amino acids: CASRGLAGQTSIYNSPLHF. The CDR3 DNA is TGTGCCAGCAGGGGTTTGGCGGGACAGACATCTATTTATAATTCACCCCTCCACTTT. Full variable domain (outside the CDR3, taken from reference TRBV7-8 and TRBJ1-6): GAGVSQSPRYKVAKRGQDVALRCDPISGHVSLFWYQQALGQGPEFLTYFQNEAQLDKSGLPSDRFFAERPEGSVSTLKIQRTQQEDSAVYLCASRGLAGQTSIYNSPLHFGNGTRLTVT.

The count of this clone is one. V and J are TRBV6-6 and TRBJ2-7; the match to TRBD1 covers 8 bases. The V gene end was trimmed by 2 bases and the J gene end by 2 bases; junction bases not matched to a gene: 5. The V gene's germline CDR1 is MNHNY and CDR2 SVGAGI (reference sequence). The CDR3 is 15 amino acids. The CDR3 here is CASSYTGQGTYEQYF. The CDR3 coding sequence is TGTGCCAGCAGTTACACCGGACAGGGAACCTACGAGCAGTACTTC.